This T cell receptor beta chain was sequenced in a study of response to subunit inactivated influenza vaccine. TCRdb re-called the RT-PCR reads through MiXCR, storing one row per CDR3 protein. The sample consists of about 580,000 distinct CDR3 sequences, about 14% of them appearing once. With 10 bases removed from V and 5 bases from J, the gap between germline ends came to 8 bases. CDR3 length equals 10 residues. Concerning this clonotype: Antigen: not known.

Study-wide points: The authors offered the suggestion that each seasonal influenza vaccination recruits few new T cells.

This sample comprised PBMCs from blood, obtained roughly 12 days after vaccination. The receptor was derived from a man aged 45-65 years who received an inactivated influenza vaccine. The gene calls are TRBV12-3 or TRBV12-4 and TRBJ1-1; no reliable D call. The CDR3 is CATSRTEAFF. In DNA form, the CDR3 reads TGTGCCACCTCGAGGACTGAAGCTTTCTTT.